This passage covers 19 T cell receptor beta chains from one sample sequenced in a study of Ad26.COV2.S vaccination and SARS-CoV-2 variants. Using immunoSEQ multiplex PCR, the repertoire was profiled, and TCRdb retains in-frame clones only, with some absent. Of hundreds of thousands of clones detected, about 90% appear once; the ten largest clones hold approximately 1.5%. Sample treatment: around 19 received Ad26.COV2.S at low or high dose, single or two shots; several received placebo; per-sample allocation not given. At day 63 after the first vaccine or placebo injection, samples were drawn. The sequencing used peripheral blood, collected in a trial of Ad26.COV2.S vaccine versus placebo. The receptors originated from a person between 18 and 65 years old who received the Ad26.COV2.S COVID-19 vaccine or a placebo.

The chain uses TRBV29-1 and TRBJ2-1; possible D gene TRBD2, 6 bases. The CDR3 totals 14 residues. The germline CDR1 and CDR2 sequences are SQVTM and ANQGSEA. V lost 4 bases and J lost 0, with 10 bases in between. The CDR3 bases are TGCAGCGTTGCCGCGGGGTTCTCCTACAATGAGCAGTTCTTC. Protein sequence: CSVAAGFSYNEQFF.

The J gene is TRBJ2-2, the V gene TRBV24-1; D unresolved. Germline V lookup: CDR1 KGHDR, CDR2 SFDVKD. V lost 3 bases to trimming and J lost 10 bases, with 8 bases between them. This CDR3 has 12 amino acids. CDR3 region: CATSDDTLELFF. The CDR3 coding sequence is TGTGCCACCAGTGATGACACGCTGGAGCTGTTTTTT.

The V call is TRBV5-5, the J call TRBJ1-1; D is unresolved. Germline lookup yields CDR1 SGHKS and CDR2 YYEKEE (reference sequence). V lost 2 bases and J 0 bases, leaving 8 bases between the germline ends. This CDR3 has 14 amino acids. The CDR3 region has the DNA TGTGCCAGCAGCTTCAGTGACATGAACACTGAAGCTTTCTTT. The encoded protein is CASSFSDMNTEAFF.

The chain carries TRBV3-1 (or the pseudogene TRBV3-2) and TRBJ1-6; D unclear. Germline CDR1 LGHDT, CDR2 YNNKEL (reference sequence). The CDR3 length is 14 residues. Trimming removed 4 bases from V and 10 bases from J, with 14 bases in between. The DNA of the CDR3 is TGTGCCAGCAGCCCATTGGAGGGTAGGTCACCCCTCCACTTT. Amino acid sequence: CASSPLEGRSPLHF.

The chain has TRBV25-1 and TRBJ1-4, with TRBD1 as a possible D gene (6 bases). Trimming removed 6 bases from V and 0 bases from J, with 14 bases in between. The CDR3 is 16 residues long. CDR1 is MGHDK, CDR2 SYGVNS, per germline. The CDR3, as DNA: TGTGCCAGCAGCCAGGGGAAATCTGCAACTAATGAAAAACTGTTTTTT. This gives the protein CASSQGKSATNEKLFF. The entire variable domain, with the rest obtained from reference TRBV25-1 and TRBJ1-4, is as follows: EADIYQTPRYLVIGTGKKITLECSQTMGHDKMYWYQQDPGMELHLIHYSYGVNSTEKGDLSSESTVSRIRTEHFPLTLESARPSHTSQYLCASSQGKSATNEKLFFGSGTQLSVL.

The CDR3 spells CATSRDRGAGMNYEQYF. CDR3 bases: TGTGCCACCAGCAGAGATCGAGGGGCGGGGATGAACTACGAGCAGTACTTC. The chain carries TRBV15 and TRBJ2-7, with a weak D call TRBD2 (6 bases). The ends were cut back, 0 bases at V and 3 bases at J, with 18 bases in the middle. The CDR3 is 17 amino acids. CDR1 is LNHNV and CDR2 is YYDKDF in the germline V gene (reference sequence).

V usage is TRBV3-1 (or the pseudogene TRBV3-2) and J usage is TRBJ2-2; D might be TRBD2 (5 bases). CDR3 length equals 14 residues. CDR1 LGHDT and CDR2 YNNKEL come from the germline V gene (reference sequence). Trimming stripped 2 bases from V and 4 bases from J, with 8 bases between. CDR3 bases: TGTGCCAGCAGCCAATCGAGGGCCACCGGGGAGCTGTTTTTT. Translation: CASSQSRATGELFF.

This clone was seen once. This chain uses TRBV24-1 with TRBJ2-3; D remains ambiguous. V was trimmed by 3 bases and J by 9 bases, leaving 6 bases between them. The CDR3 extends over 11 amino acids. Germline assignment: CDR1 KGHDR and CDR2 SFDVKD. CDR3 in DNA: TGTGCCACCAGTGATCCTAGGACGCAGTATTTT. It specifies CATSDPRTQYF.

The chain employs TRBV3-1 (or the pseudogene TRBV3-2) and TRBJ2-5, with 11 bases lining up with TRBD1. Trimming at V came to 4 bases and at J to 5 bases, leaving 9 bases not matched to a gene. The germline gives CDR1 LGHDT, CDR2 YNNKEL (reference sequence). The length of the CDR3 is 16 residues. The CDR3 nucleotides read TGTGCCAGCAGCCTATATGGACAGGGGGCGGTGGAGACCCAGTACTTC. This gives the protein CASSLYGQGAVETQYF.

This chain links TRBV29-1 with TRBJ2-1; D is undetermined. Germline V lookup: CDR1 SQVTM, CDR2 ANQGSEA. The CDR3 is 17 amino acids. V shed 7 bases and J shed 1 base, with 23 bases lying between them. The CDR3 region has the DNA TGCAGCGCAAGTACCCTTTCGGACGCCCGATCCTACAATGAGCAGTTCTTC. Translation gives CSASTLSDARSYNEQFF.

This chain's CDR3 is CASSPQRESYNEQFF. Written as DNA, the CDR3 is TGTGCCAGCTCACCCCAACGGGAGTCCTACAATGAGCAGTTCTTC. The chain combines TRBV18 with TRBJ2-1; D might be TRBD2 (6 bases). Trimming removed 3 bases at V and 1 base at J, with 10 bases between. The CDR3 has 15 residues. From germline, CDR1 is KGHSH and CDR2 LQKENI.

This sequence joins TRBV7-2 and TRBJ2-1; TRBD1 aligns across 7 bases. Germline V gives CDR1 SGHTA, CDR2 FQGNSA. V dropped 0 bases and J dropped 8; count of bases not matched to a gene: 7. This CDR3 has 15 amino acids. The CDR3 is CASSLAGQGVDEQFF. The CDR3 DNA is TGTGCCAGCAGCTTAGCGGGCCAGGGGGTCGATGAGCAGTTCTTC.

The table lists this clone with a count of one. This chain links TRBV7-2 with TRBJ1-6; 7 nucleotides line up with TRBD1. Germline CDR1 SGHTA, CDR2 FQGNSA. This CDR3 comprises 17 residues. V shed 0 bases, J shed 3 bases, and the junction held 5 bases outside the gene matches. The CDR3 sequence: CASSLARSGGYNSPLHF. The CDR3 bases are TGTGCCAGCAGCTTAGCGCGGTCAGGGGGCTATAATTCACCCCTCCACTTT.

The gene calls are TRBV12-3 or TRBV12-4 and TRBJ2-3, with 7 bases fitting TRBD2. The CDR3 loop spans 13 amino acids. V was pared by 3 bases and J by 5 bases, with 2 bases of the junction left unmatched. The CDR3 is CASSLAGEDTQYF. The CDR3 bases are TGTGCCAGCAGTTTGGCGGGAGAAGATACGCAGTATTTT.

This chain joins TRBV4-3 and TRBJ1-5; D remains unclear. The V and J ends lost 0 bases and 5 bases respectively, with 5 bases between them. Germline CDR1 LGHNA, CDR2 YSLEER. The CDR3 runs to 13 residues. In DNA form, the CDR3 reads TGCGCCAGCAGCCAAGAAAGGGATCAGCCCCAGCATTTT. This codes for CASSQERDQPQHF.

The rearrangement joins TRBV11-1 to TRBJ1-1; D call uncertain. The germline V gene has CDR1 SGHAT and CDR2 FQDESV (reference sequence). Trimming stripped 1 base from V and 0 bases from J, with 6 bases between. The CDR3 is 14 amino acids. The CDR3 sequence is CASSLGRMNTEAFF. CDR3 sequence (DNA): TGTGCCAGCAGCTTAGGCAGAATGAACACTGAAGCTTTCTTT.

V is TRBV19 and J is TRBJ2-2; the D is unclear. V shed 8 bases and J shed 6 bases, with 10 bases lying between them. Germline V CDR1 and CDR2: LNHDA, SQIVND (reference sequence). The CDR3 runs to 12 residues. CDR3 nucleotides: TGTGCCAGTTCGAGCGTCCCCGGGGAGCTGTTTTTT. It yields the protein CASSSVPGELFF. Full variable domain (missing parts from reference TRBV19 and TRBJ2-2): DGGITQSPKYLFRKEGQNVTLSCEQNLNHDAMYWYRQDPGQGLRLIYYSQIVNDFQKGDIAEGYSVSREKKESFPLTVTSAQKNPTAFYLCASSSVPGELFFGEGSRLTVL.

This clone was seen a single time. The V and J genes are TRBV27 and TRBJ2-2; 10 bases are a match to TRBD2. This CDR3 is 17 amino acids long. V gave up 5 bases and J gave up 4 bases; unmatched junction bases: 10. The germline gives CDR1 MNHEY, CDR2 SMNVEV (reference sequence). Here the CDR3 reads CASSRLSGRAGTGELFF. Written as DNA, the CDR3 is TGTGCCAGCAGTCGTCTAAGCGGGAGGGCCGGCACCGGGGAGCTGTTTTTT.

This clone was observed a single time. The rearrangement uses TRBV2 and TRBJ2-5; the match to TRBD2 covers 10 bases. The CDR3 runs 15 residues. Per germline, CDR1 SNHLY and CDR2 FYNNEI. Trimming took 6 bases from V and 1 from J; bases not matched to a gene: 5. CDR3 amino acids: CASRRAGGRQETQYF. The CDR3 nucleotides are TGTGCCAGCAGGAGAGCGGGGGGGCGCCAAGAGACCCAGTACTTC. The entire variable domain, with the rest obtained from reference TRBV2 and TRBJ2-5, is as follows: EPEVTQTPSHQVTQMGQEVILRCVPISNHLYFYWYRQILGQKVEFLVSFYNNEISEKSEIFDDQFSVERPDGSNFTLKIRSTKLEDSAMYFCASRRAGGRQETQYFGPGTRLLVL.